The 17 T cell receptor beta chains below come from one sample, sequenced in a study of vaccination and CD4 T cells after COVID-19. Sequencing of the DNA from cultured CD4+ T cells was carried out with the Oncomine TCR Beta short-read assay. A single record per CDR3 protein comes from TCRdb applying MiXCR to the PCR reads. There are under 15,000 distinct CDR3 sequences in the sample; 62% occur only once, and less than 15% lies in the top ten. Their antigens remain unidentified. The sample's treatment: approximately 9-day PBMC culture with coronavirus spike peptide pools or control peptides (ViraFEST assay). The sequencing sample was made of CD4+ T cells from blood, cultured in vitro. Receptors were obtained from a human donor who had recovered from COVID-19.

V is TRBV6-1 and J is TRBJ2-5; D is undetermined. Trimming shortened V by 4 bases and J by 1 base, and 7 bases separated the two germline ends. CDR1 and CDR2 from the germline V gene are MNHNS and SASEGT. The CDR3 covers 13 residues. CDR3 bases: TGTGCCAGCAGTGTAAGCGCCCAAGAGACCCAGTACTTC. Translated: CASSVSAQETQYF.

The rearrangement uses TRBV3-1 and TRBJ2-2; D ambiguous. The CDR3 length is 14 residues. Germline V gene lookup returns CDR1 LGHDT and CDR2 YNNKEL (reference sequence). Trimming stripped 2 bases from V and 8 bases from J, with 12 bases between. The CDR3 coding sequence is TGTGCCAGCAGCCAAATGAGTTCGGTTGGGGAGCTGTTTTTT. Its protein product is CASSQMSSVGELFF.

The CDR3 DNA is TGTGCCACCGCCGGCGAGGTCGTCTCTGGGGCCAACGTCCTGACTTTC. It yields the protein CATAGEVVSGANVLTF. V gene TRBV15 combines with J gene TRBJ2-6; the D is unclear. The CDR3 is 16 amino acids. The germline V gene has CDR1 LNHNV and CDR2 YYDKDF (reference sequence). Between the trimmed V and J ends, which lost 8 bases and 0 bases, there was a span of 14 bases.

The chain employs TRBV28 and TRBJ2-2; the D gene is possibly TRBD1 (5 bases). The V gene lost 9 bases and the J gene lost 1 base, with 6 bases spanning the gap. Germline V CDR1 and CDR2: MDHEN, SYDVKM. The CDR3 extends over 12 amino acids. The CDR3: CASDRNTGELFF. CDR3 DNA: TGTGCCAGTGACAGGAACACCGGGGAGCTGTTTTTT.

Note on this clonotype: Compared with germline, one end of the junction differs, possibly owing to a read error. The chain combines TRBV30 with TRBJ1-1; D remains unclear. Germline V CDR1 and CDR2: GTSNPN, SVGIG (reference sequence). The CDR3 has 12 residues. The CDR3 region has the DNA TGTGCCTGGAGTGTAACCGGACGCGGTTTCGTCTTT. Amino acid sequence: CAWSVTGRGFVF.

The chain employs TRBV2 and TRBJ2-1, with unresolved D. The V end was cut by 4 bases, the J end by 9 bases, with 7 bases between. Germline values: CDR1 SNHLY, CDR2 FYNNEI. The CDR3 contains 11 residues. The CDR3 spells CASSVKGEQFF. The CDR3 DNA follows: TGTGCCAGCAGTGTTAAGGGTGAGCAGTTCTTC.

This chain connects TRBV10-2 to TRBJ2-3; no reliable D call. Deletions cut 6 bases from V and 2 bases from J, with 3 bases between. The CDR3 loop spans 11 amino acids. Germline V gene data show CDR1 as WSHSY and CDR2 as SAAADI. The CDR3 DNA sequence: TGCGCCAGCAGACACACAGATACGCAGTATTTT. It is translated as CASRHTDTQYF.

The CDR3 DNA follows: TGCAGTGCTAGCGGGCCGAACACCGGGGAGCTGTTTTTT. Protein sequence: CSASGPNTGELFF. This sequence joins TRBV20-1 and TRBJ2-2; D gene unclear. Trimming took 3 bases from V and 0 from J, leaving 5 bases between them. Germline V gene data show CDR1 as DFQATT and CDR2 as SNEGSKA (reference sequence). This CDR3 has 13 residues.

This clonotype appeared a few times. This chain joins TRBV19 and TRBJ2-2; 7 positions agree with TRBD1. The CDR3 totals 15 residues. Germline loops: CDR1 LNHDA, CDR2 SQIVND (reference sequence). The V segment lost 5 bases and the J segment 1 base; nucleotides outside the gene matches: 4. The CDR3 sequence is CASSSGQENTGELFF. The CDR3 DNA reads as TGTGCCAGTAGTTCCGGACAGGAGAACACCGGGGAGCTGTTTTTT.

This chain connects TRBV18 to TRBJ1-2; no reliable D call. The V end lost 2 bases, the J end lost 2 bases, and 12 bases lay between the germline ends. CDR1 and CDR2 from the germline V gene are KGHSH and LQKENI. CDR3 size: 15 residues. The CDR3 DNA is TGTGCCAGCTCACCAGTCGGCACGACGAACTATGGCTACACCTTC. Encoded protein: CASSPVGTTNYGYTF.

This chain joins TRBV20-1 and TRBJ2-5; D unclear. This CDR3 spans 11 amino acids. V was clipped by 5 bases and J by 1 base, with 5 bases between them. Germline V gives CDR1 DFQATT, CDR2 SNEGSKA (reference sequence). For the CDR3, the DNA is TGCAGTGCTGTAAGCCAAGAGACCCAGTACTTC. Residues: CSAVSQETQYF.

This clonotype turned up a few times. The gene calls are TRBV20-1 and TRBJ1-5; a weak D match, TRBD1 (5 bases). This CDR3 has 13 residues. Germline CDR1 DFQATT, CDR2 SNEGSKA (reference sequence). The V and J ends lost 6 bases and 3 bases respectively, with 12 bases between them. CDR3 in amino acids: CSAGGLNNQPQHF. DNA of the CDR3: TGCAGTGCGGGGGGACTGAACAATCAGCCCCAGCATTTT.

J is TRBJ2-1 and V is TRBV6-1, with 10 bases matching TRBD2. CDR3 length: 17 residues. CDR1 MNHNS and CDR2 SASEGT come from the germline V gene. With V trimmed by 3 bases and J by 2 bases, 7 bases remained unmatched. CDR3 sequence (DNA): TGTGCCAGCAGTGAGGGGATAGCGGGAGGCCCCTACAATGAGCAGTTCTTC. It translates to CASSEGIAGGPYNEQFF.

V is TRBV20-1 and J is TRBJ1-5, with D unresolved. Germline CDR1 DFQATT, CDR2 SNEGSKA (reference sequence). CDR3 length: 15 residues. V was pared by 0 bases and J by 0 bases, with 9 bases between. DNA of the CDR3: TGCAGTGCTAGAGATACACGGAATAGCAATCAGCCCCAGCATTTT. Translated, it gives CSARDTRNSNQPQHF.

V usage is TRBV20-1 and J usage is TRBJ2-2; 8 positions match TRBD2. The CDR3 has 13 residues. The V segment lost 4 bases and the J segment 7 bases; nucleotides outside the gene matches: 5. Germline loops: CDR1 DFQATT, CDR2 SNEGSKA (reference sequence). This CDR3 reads CSAKPGGNGELFF. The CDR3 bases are TGCAGTGCTAAACCGGGAGGGAACGGGGAGCTGTTTTTT.

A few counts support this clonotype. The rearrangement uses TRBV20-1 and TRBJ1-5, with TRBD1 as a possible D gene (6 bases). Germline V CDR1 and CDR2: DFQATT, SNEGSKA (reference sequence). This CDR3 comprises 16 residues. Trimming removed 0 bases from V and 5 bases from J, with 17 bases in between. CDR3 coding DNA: TGCAGTGCTAGAGATTCGCGAGGGGGGGCGGATCAGCCCCAGCATTTT. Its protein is CSARDSRGGADQPQHF.

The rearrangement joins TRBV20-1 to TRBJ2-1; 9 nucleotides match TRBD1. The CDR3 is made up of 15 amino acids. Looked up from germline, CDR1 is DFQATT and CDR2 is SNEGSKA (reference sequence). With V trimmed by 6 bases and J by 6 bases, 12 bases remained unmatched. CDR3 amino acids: CSARAQGTGFNEQFF. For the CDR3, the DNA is TGCAGTGCCAGGGCCCAAGGGACAGGGTTCAATGAGCAGTTCTTC.